The rows below give T cell receptor beta chains drawn from one sample of a study of monozygotic twins with cystic fibrosis. Here immunoSEQ multiplex PCR was the method, and the copy in TCRdb shows in-frame clones only, minus some. The sample records about 22,000 clones, 95% to 98% being singletons. Sequencing was done on a sample of blood. The source is a girl between 10 and 17 years old with cystic fibrosis. CDR3s include the opening cysteine and the closing phenylalanine or tryptophan. A D gene is named only where the DNA matches it firmly. Expanded clones are given a class, and other clones once, few, many or no size at all.

d_gene	j_gene	v_gene	abundance	CDR3nt	CDR3aa
TRBD1	TRBJ2-7	TRBV30	NA	TGTGCCTGGGGGGCCGGGGACAGGAGATGGTACGAGCAGTACTTC	CAWGAGDRRWYEQYF
NA	TRBJ2-7	TRBV7-2	NA	TGTGCCAGCAGCTTAGCCGGGGACACCTTAGGCTCTTACGAGCAGTACTTC	CASSLAGDTLGSYEQYF
TRBD1	TRBJ1-2	TRBV5-6	NA	TGTGCCAGCAGCTCGACAGGGGGGGAGTATGGCTACACCTTC	CASSSTGGEYGYTF
NA	TRBJ1-1	TRBV5-4	NA	TGTGCCAGCAGCTTGTGGATGAACACTGAAGCTTTCTTT	CASSLWMNTEAFF
TRBD2	TRBJ2-5	TRBV29-1	NA	TGCAGCGTTGCCGGGACTACCAGAGAGACCCAGTACTTC	CSVAGTTRETQYF
TRBD2	TRBJ2-7	TRBV28	once	TGTGCCAGCAGTCCACCTGGGGGGGGCTCCTACGAGCAGTACTTC	CASSPPGGGSYEQYF
TRBD1	TRBJ1-4	TRBV11-2	NA	TGTGCCAGCAGAGGGACAGTTAATGAAAAACTGTTTTTT	CASRGTVNEKLFF
NA	TRBJ1-5	TRBV28	once	TGTGCCAGCAGTGGACGACAGTATAGCAATCAGCCCCAGCATTTT	CASSGRQYSNQPQHF
NA	TRBJ2-3	TRBV30	NA	TGTGCCTGGAGGTACCGGACAGATACGCAGTATTTT	CAWRYRTDTQYF
TRBD2	TRBJ2-1	TRBV5-5	NA	TGTGCCAGCAGCCAGCTAGCGGGCGGATACAATGAGCAGTTCTTC	CASSQLAGGYNEQFF
TRBD2	TRBJ2-5	TRBV15	once	TGTGCCACCAGCAGGTCCGGGGGACTAGCGGCTTTAGGGACCCAGTACTTC	CATSRSGGLAALGTQYF
NA	TRBJ2-3	TRBV21-1	once	TGTGCCAGCAGCTTTTCCCAATTGGGACTAGCGGAAACAGATACGCAGTATTTT	CASSFSQLGLAETDTQYF
TRBD2	TRBJ2-1	TRBV14	once	TGTGCCAGCAGCATAGGGACTAGCGGGGTAGCTGAGCAGTTCTTC	CASSIGTSGVAEQFF
NA	TRBJ2-2	TRBV2	NA	TGTGCCAGCAGTGGCGAGACAGGCCCCTCCGGGGAGCTGTTTTTT	CASSGETGPSGELFF
NA	TRBJ2-7	TRBV14	NA	TGTGCCAGCAGCCAAGAGTACGAGCAGTACTTC	CASSQEYEQYF
NA	TRBJ1-1	TRBV29-1	once	TGCAGCGTTGATGATGGCAAAGACACTGAAGCTTTCTTT	CSVDDGKDTEAFF
NA	TRBJ1-1	TRBV2	NA	TGTGCCAGCATTGATCCCGGGGACACTGAAGCTTTCTTT	CASIDPGDTEAFF
TRBD2	TRBJ2-7	TRBV9	NA	TGTGCCAGCAGCGTAGGTTATAGCGGGAGTATCTACGAGCAGTACTTC	CASSVGYSGSIYEQYF
TRBD1	TRBJ1-4	TRBV25-1	NA	TGTGCCAGCAGTGACCAACAGGGGGCGACGAATGAAAAACTGTTTTTT	CASSDQQGATNEKLFF
TRBD2	TRBJ2-1	TRBV27	NA	TGTGCCAGCAGTTTTTTTCGGCTAGCGGATTACAATGAGCAGTTCTTC	CASSFFRLADYNEQFF
TRBD2	TRBJ2-1	TRBV2	NA	TGTGCCTCAGCCCGAGCGGGACCGAACAATGAGCAGTTCTTC	CASARAGPNNEQFF
NA	TRBJ1-5	TRBV10-3	NA	TGTGCCATCAGTGAGGGGAGAGGGAGCAATCAGCCCCAGCATTTT	CAISEGRGSNQPQHF
TRBD2	TRBJ2-5	TRBV4-3	NA	TGCGCCAGCAGCCAAGGGGCTAGCGGGAGATTCGTTGAGACCCAGTACTTC	CASSQGASGRFVETQYF
NA	TRBJ2-2	TRBV4-3	NA	TGCGCCAGCAGCCATGGGGCGGGATGGAACACCGGGGAGCTGTTTTTT	CASSHGAGWNTGELFF
NA	TRBJ2-3	TRBV29-1	NA	TGCAGCGTTGAGATGCTTCACACAGATACGCAGTATTTT	CSVEMLHTDTQYF
TRBD2	TRBJ2-1	TRBV5-1	NA	TGCGCCAGCAGCTTGCGCGGGAGGAGCTACAATGAGCAGTTCTTC	CASSLRGRSYNEQFF
NA	TRBJ1-2	TRBV19	NA	TGTGCCAGTAGTGCGACAGGTCAATATGGCTACACCTTC	CASSATGQYGYTF
NA	TRBJ1-2	TRBV7-9	NA	TGTGCCAGCAGCTATAACTCTAACTATGGCTACACCTTC	CASSYNSNYGYTF
NA	TRBJ1-2	TRBV5-1	NA	TGCGCCAGCAGCTCCCTCAGCGCGCCCAATGGCTACACCTTC	CASSSLSAPNGYTF
NA	TRBJ2-1	TRBV9	NA	TGTGCCAGCAGCTATACCGCTCCCAATAATTACAATGAGCAGTTCTTC	CASSYTAPNNYNEQFF
NA	TRBJ2-1	TRBV4-3	NA	TGCGCCAGCAGCCCCGGTTTGGTGGCAGGCGAGCAGTTCTTC	CASSPGLVAGEQFF
TRBD2	TRBJ2-7	TRBV7-3	NA	TGTGCCAGCAGCCCTAACGCGGGAGGCTACGAGCAGTACTTC	CASSPNAGGYEQYF
NA	TRBJ1-2	TRBV10-2	NA	TGCGCCAGCAGTGAAAGTCAATTTCCCAACTATGGCTACACCTTC	CASSESQFPNYGYTF
NA	TRBJ1-2	TRBV2	NA	TGTGCCAGCAGTGCTCTTGGTCCCTGGGGCTACACCTTC	CASSALGPWGYTF
TRBD1	TRBJ1-5	TRBV27	NA	TGTGCCAGCAGCCTACAGGGGAGCAATCAGCCCCAGCATTTT	CASSLQGSNQPQHF
TRBD2	TRBJ2-1	TRBV9	once	TGTGCCAGCAGCGTATCCTCCGGGAGGGTCGATGAGCAGTTCTTC	CASSVSSGRVDEQFF
NA	TRBJ1-1	TRBV30	NA	TGTGCCTGGAGTGTACGCGGACAGTCATCCACCATGAACACTGAAGCTTTCTTT	CAWSVRGQSSTMNTEAFF
NA	TRBJ1-2	TRBV27	NA	TGTGCCAGCAGTTGGGGACCCTGGGCAGTTGGTTACACCTTC	CASSWGPWAVGYTF
TRBD1	TRBJ2-5	TRBV2	NA	TGTGCCAGCAGACCACAGGGGTTTGGAGGAGAGACCCAGTACTTC	CASRPQGFGGETQYF
NA	TRBJ2-7	TRBV28	NA	TGTGCCAGCAGCCCTTACAACAATGCAGGGTTTAGATCCTACGAGCAGTACTTC	CASSPYNNAGFRSYEQYF